The 30 T cell receptor beta chains reported below all come from one sample, sequenced in a study of CD8+CD57+ T cells in acquired aplastic anemia. In patients chosen for sequencing, flow cytometry had shown CD8+CD57+ cell expansion. For CDR3 and TCR beta VDJ profiling, genomic DNA was the template used. TCRdb recomputed calls from the reads with MiXCR, one row per CDR3 protein. This sample has 220,000 or so distinct CDR3 sequences, with around three fifths found just once. The sample taken for sequencing was sorted CD4+, CD8+, or CD8+CD57+ T cells (not recorded which) from PBMCs. Receptors originate from a human donor with aplastic anemia.

This chain connects TRBV7-9 to TRBJ2-3, with 9 bases fitting TRBD2. The CDR3 totals 16 residues. V was pared by 1 base and J by 2 bases, with 4 bases of the junction left unmatched. Per germline, CDR1 SEHNR and CDR2 FQNEAQ (reference sequence). CDR3: CASSLGSSGNTDTQYF. CDR3 nucleotides: TGTGCCAGCAGCTTAGGCTCTAGCGGGAACACAGATACGCAGTATTTT. The full variable domain, with the rest looked up from reference TRBV7-9 and TRBJ2-3, is DTGVSQNPRHKITKRGQNVTFRCDPISEHNRLYWYRQTLGQGPEFLTYFQNEAQLEKSRLLSDRFSAERPKGSFSTLEIQRTEQGDSAMYLCASSLGSSGNTDTQYFGPGTRLTVL.

CDR3 in DNA: TGTGCCAGCATCCTGGACAGGGGGCTCTCCGAGCAGTACTTC. Its translation is CASILDRGLSEQYF. This chain uses TRBV6-6 with TRBJ2-7, with TRBD1 identical over 11 bases. The ends lost 7 bases at V and 6 bases at J; junction bases unmatched: 8. The germline gives CDR1 MNHNY, CDR2 SVGAGI (reference sequence). The CDR3 is 14 amino acids.

V and J are TRBV20-1 and TRBJ2-7; 11 nucleotides align to TRBD2. The ends lost 5 bases at V and 4 bases at J; junction bases unmatched: 7. The CDR3 consists of 14 residues. Per germline, CDR1 DFQATT and CDR2 SNEGSKA (reference sequence). In DNA, the CDR3 is TGCAGTGCTGGCCTGGCTAGCGGGGGGTACGAGCAGTACTTC. Translating gives CSAGLASGGYEQYF.

The CDR3 nucleotides are TGTGCCAGCAGTTTAAGGTCCGGGGGAACTCAGGATGATACGCAGTATTTT. Protein product: CASSLRSGGTQDDTQYF. The V and J genes are TRBV12-3 or TRBV12-4 and TRBJ2-3, with a possible D match to TRBD2 (6 bases). This CDR3 has 17 amino acids. V dropped 2 bases and J dropped 6 bases, with 21 bases sitting between them.

The rearrangement uses TRBV10-3 and TRBJ1-1; 11 positions agree with TRBD1. The CDR3 loop spans 14 amino acids. Germline values: CDR1 ENHRY, CDR2 SYGVKD. The junction had 4 bases not matched to a gene; V was cut back by 7 bases and J by 3 bases. The CDR3 coding sequence is TGTGCCATCAAGGGGACAGGGGGTGACACTGAAGCTTTCTTT. It specifies CAIKGTGGDTEAFF.

The chain joins TRBV6-4 to TRBJ2-3; 10 nucleotides line up with TRBD2. The CDR3 consists of 18 residues. Germline V gene sequence: CDR1 MRHNA, CDR2 SNTAGT. J was trimmed by 2 bases and V by 5 bases; bases with no gene match: 13. The CDR3 DNA follows: TGTGCCAGCAGTTTCGACCTTCTAGCGGGGGTGGACACAGATACGCAGTATTTT. It codes for CASSFDLLAGVDTDTQYF.

This clonotype was found a few times. This chain connects TRBV6-4 to TRBJ1-6, with 8 bases that match TRBD1. Germline V gene sequence: CDR1 MRHNA, CDR2 SNTAGT. The length of the CDR3 is 13 residues. The V gene end was trimmed by 6 bases and the J gene end by 5 bases; junction bases not matched to a gene: 0. CDR3 in DNA: TGTGCCAGCAGGGACAGGGATAATTCACCCCTCCACTTT. It translates to CASRDRDNSPLHF.

This sequence joins TRBV19 and TRBJ2-3; 9 nucleotides line up with TRBD2. The CDR3 is made up of 17 amino acids. J lost 0 bases, V lost 10 bases, and 14 bases had no gene match. Germline V gene data show CDR1 as LNHDA and CDR2 as SQIVND (reference sequence). The CDR3: CATHKSGLAISTDTQYF. The CDR3 DNA reads TGTGCCACCCACAAATCCGGACTAGCGATTAGCACAGATACGCAGTATTTT.

In regard to this clonotype: One junction end does not reproduce the germline sequence, and a read error may be involved. The CDR3 DNA follows: TGTGCCAGCAGCTTAGCGAACAGGGCTAGCGGTAATTCACCCCTCCACTTT. Translation gives CASSLANRASGNSPLHF. V is TRBV12-3 or TRBV12-4 and J is TRBJ1-6, with D perhaps matching TRBD1 (6 bases). The CDR3 sequence is 17 residues long.

The chain joins TRBV5-4 to TRBJ1-2, with 9 bases identical to TRBD1. The CDR3 is 15 residues long. From germline, CDR1 is SGHNT and CDR2 YYREEE (reference sequence). V was pared by 2 bases and J by 4 bases, with 6 bases of the junction left unmatched. This CDR3 reads CASSFSGQGIYGYTF. CDR3 coding DNA: TGTGCCAGCAGCTTTTCGGGACAGGGAATCTATGGCTACACCTTC.

The rearrangement links TRBV29-1 to TRBJ2-3, with a tentative D call TRBD2 (7 bases). The germline V gene encodes CDR1 SQVTM and CDR2 ANQGSEA. The V end was cut by 0 bases, the J end by 2 bases, with 18 bases between. The CDR3 loop spans 17 amino acids. In DNA form, the CDR3 reads TGCAGCGTTGAAGATCCCAGGGGAGCGGGGAACACAGATACGCAGTATTTT. Translating gives CSVEDPRGAGNTDTQYF.

This clonotype was seen a handful of times. The chain couples TRBV20-1 to TRBJ1-2; D gene ambiguous. This CDR3 is 13 amino acids long. Between the trimmed V and J ends, which lost 4 bases and 3 bases, there was a span of 12 bases. Germline assignment: CDR1 DFQATT and CDR2 SNEGSKA (reference sequence). As DNA, the CDR3 is TGCAGTGCTATATACTTTGGGGACTATGGCTACACCTTC. Amino acids: CSAIYFGDYGYTF.

The chain links TRBV29-1 to TRBJ2-1; D is uncertain. Trimming shortened V by 4 bases and J by 4 bases, and 5 bases separated the two germline ends. Germline V gene lookup returns CDR1 SQVTM and CDR2 ANQGSEA. CDR3 length: 11 residues. In nucleotides, the CDR3 is TGCAGCGTTGTGCGGTACAATGAGCAGTTCTTC. Translating it yields CSVVRYNEQFF.

The chain links TRBV19 to TRBJ2-3, with D tentatively TRBD2 (5 bases). The V and J ends lost 3 bases and 5 bases respectively, with 12 bases between them. The CDR3 covers 14 residues. Germline assignment: CDR1 LNHDA and CDR2 SQIVND (reference sequence). DNA of the CDR3: TGTGCCAGTAGTATGGGCGGGCGGCTAGATACGCAGTATTTT. This gives the protein CASSMGGRLDTQYF. The entire variable domain, with the rest obtained from reference TRBV19 and TRBJ2-3, is as follows: DGGITQSPKYLFRKEGQNVTLSCEQNLNHDAMYWYRQDPGQGLRLIYYSQIVNDFQKGDIAEGYSVSREKKESFPLTVTSAQKNPTAFYLCASSMGGRLDTQYFGPGTRLTVL.

This rearrangement joins TRBV10-3 to TRBJ1-2, with 9 nucleotides matching TRBD1. The CDR3 has 14 amino acids. V dropped 10 bases and J dropped 4; count of bases not matched to a gene: 10. Germline-derived CDR1 and CDR2 are ENHRY and SYGVKD. CDR3 DNA sequence: TGTGCCACCCAGGGGACAGGGCGTGCCTATGGCTACACCTTC. Protein sequence: CATQGTGRAYGYTF.

This clonotype occurred once. This sequence joins TRBV2 and TRBJ1-1; D gene unclear. With 7 bases removed from V and 5 bases from J, the gap between germline ends came to 17 bases. The CDR3 totals 14 residues. The germline V gene has CDR1 SNHLY and CDR2 FYNNEI. CDR3 bases: TGTGCCAGCAAAATTTCGGGGTTTGGTACTGAAGCTTTCTTT. Translating it yields CASKISGFGTEAFF.

This chain links TRBV10-1 with TRBJ1-1; D perhaps matches TRBD1 (6 bases). The germline V and J ends were trimmed by 0 bases and 0 bases, with 8 bases remaining between them. This CDR3 is built from 15 residues. The germline CDR1 and CDR2 sequences are WNHNN and SYGVQD (reference sequence). Here the CDR3 DNA reads TGCGCCAGCAGTGAGTCGCAGGGGTTGAACACTGAAGCTTTCTTT. Amino acids: CASSESQGLNTEAFF.

The J gene is TRBJ2-1, the V gene TRBV7-6; D tentatively fits TRBD1 or TRBD2 (5 bases each). V gave up 1 base and J gave up 7 bases, with 14 bases separating them. The germline gives CDR1 SGHVS, CDR2 FNYEAQ. This CDR3 region has 15 residues. This CDR3 is CASSLDPGPGNEQFF. The CDR3 region has the DNA TGTGCCAGCAGCTTAGACCCGGGGCCCGGGAATGAGCAGTTCTTC.

This chain connects TRBV19 to TRBJ1-5; no firm D call. The germline V gene has CDR1 LNHDA and CDR2 SQIVND (reference sequence). The CDR3 contains 13 residues. Between the trimmed V and J ends, which lost 9 bases and 4 bases, there was a span of 13 bases. The CDR3: CASQWASNQPQHF. The DNA for the CDR3 is TGTGCCAGCCAATGGGCCTCAAATCAGCCCCAGCATTTT.

The chain joins TRBV19 to TRBJ1-3, with 10 positions matching TRBD1. The trim removed 6 bases at V and 4 bases at J, leaving 9 bases unmatched. The germline V gene has CDR1 LNHDA and CDR2 SQIVND (reference sequence). This CDR3 region has 16 residues. CDR3 loop: CASRPGQGRVGNTIYF. CDR3 nucleotide sequence: TGTGCCAGTAGACCGGGACAGGGGAGAGTGGGAAACACCATATATTTT.

The chain employs TRBV11-3 and TRBJ2-1, with 7 bases lining up with TRBD2. The germline gives CDR1 SGHNT, CDR2 YENEEA. The CDR3 loop spans 15 amino acids. V shed 4 bases, J shed 6 bases, and the junction held 9 bases outside the gene matches. In DNA, the CDR3 is TGTGCCAGCAGCTCGATCAAGCGGGACGTCAATGAGCAGTTCTTC. Protein product: CASSSIKRDVNEQFF. Full variable domain (missing parts from reference TRBV11-3 and TRBJ2-1): EAGVVQSPRYKIIEKKQPVAFWCNPISGHNTLYWYLQNLGQGPELLIRYENEEAVDDSQLPKDRFSAERLKGVDSTLKIQPAELGDSAVYLCASSSIKRDVNEQFFGPGTRLTVL.

Comments on this clonotype: Its ends do not fully match the called genes, so a read error is possible. V and J are TRBV10-3 and TRBJ1-4; the D is unclear. The CDR3 loop spans 12 amino acids. The germline V gene has CDR1 ENHRY and CDR2 SYGVKD. CDR3 coding DNA: TGTGCCATCAGTGCCACTAGTGAAAAACTGTTTTTT. This sequence encodes CAISATSEKLFF.

The chain couples TRBV19 to TRBJ1-6; the D gene is possibly TRBD1 (5 bases). The CDR3 is 16 residues long. CDR1 LNHDA and CDR2 SQIVND come from the germline V gene (reference sequence). Trimming stripped 5 bases from V and 8 bases from J, with 19 bases between. As DNA, the CDR3 is TGTGCCAGTAGTCCCGAGGGGACCGGCGGCTATTCACCCCTCCACTTT. The encoded protein is CASSPEGTGGYSPLHF.

This clonotype was detected only a few times. The CDR3 DNA reads as TGTGCCAGCAGCTTATTTCAGGGAGGGGGCACAGATACGCAGTATTTT. Protein product: CASSLFQGGGTDTQYF. The chain couples TRBV7-8 to TRBJ2-3, with 7 bases matching TRBD2. Germline CDR1 SGHVS, CDR2 FQNEAQ. CDR3 length: 16 amino acids. Germline trimming cut 2 bases from V and 1 base from J; bases unmatched to any gene: 6.

The CDR3 region has the DNA TGTGCCAGCAGCTTGCGCCGGGAGAAGGGGGATTCACCCCTCCACTTT. Its protein product is CASSLRREKGDSPLHF. The chain uses TRBV5-4 and TRBJ1-6; weak D call: TRBD1 (6 bases). Germline CDR1 and CDR2: SGHNT and YYREEE (reference sequence). There are 16 residues in the CDR3. The V end lost 1 base, the J end lost 8 bases, and 16 bases lay between the germline ends.

This clonotype was counted ten times or more. This rearrangement joins TRBV11-2 to TRBJ2-7; no clear D gene. The CDR3 runs 13 residues. The germline CDR1 and CDR2 sequences are SGHAT and FQNNGV. Trimming left V 1 base short and J 3 bases short, with 7 bases between. CDR3 protein: CASSLGPNYEQYF. The CDR3 region has the DNA TGTGCCAGCAGCTTAGGGCCAAACTACGAGCAGTACTTC.

Concerning this clonotype itself: The CDR3 does not close with the conserved phenylalanine or tryptophan, likely indicating a read error. The rearrangement joins TRBV24-1 to TRBJ1-5, with D perhaps matching TRBD1 (5 bases). CDR1 is KGHDR and CDR2 is SFDVKD in the germline V gene. The CDR3 covers 16 residues. Trimming stripped 3 bases from V and 9 bases from J, with 20 bases between. The CDR3 DNA sequence: TGTGCCACCAGTGATGGGGGACGGATGGGTGAAGTGCCCCAGCATCTT. This encodes CATSDGGRMGEVPQHL.

There are many counts of this clonotype. J is TRBJ2-2 and V is TRBV7-9; D perhaps matches TRBD2 (6 bases). V was clipped by 5 bases and J by 7 bases, with 11 bases between them. This CDR3 contains 13 residues. The germline gives CDR1 SEHNR, CDR2 FQNEAQ (reference sequence). The chain's CDR3 is CASSPVGGGELFF. The CDR3 DNA sequence: TGTGCCAGCAGCCCCGTCGGGGGCGGGGAGCTGTTTTTT.

This clonotype was observed at least ten times. The germline gene is not matched at one end of the junction; a read error may be the cause. V is TRBV7-6 and J is TRBJ2-3, with 9 bases lining up with TRBD2. Germline V gene sequence: CDR1 SGHVS, CDR2 FNYEAQ. The CDR3 is made up of 14 amino acids. This CDR3 reads CASSLAGNTDTQYF. In DNA, the CDR3 is TGTGCCAGCAGCCTAGCGGGGAACACAGATACGCAGTATTTT.

This clonotype occurred many times. The chain recombines TRBV15 with TRBJ2-1, with 10 bases aligning to TRBD1. In germline, CDR1 is LNHNV, CDR2 YYDKDF (reference sequence). V dropped 3 bases and J dropped 8; count of bases not matched to a gene: 10. This CDR3 comprises 16 residues. The CDR3 sequence: CATSSSRSGQGYEQFF. CDR3 sequence (DNA): TGTGCCACCAGCAGCTCCAGGTCGGGACAGGGGTATGAGCAGTTCTTC. The variable domain in full, completed from reference TRBV15 and TRBJ2-1, reads DAMVIQNPRYQVTQFGKPVTLSCSQTLNHNVMYWYQQKSSQAPKLLFHYYDKDFNNEADTPDNFQSRRPNTSFCFLDIRSPGLGDTAMYLCATSSSRSGQGYEQFFGPGTRLTVL.